This T cell receptor beta chain was observed in a study of T cell responses to AZD1222 COVID-19 vaccine. Produced via immunoSEQ multiplex PCR; TCRdb's table is partial and in-frame only. The sample lists about 120,000 clones, approximately 86% occurring once. Germline V gene data show CDR1 as LGHDT and CDR2 as YNNKEL (reference sequence). The CDR3 contains 16 residues. V was pared by 1 base and J by 5 bases, with 5 bases of the junction left unmatched. This sample comprised peripheral blood, obtained on day 0 of AZD1222 vaccination. The chain carries TRBV3-1 (or the pseudogene TRBV3-2) and TRBJ2-1; 10 bases agree with TRBD2. This receptor was obtained from an adult in good health. As DNA, the CDR3 is TGTGCCAGCAGCCAAGCCCGGACTAGCGGCCACAATGAGCAGTTCTTC. Its translation: CASSQARTSGHNEQFF.